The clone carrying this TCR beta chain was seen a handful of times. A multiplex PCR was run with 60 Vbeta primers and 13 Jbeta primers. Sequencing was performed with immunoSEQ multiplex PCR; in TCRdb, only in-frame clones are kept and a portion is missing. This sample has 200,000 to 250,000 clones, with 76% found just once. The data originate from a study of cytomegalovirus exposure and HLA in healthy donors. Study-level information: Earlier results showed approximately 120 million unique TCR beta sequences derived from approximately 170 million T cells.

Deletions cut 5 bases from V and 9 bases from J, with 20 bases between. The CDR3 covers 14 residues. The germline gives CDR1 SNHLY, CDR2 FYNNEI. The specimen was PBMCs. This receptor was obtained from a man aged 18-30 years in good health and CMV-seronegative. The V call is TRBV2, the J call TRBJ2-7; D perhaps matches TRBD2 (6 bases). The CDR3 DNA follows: TGTGCCAGCAGTACTGGGGGGACGGGGCACCGGCAGTACTTC. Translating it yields CASSTGGTGHRQYF.